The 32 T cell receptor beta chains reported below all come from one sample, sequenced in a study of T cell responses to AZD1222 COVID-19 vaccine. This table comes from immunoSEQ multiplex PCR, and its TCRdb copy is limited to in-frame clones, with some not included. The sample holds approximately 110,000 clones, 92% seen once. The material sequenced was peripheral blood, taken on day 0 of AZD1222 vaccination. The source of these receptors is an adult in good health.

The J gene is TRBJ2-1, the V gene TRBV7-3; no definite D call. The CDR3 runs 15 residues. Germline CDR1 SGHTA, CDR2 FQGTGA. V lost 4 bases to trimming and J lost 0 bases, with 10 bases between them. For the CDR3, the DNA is TGTGCCAGCAGCTCATCAACAGACTCCTACAATGAGCAGTTCTTC. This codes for CASSSSTDSYNEQFF.

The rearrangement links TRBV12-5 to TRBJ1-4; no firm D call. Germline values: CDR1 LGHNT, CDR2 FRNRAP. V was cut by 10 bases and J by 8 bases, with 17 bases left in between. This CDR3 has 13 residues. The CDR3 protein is CATTEGSLEKLFF. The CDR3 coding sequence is TGTGCTACCACCGAAGGGTCGCTCGAAAAACTGTTTTTT.

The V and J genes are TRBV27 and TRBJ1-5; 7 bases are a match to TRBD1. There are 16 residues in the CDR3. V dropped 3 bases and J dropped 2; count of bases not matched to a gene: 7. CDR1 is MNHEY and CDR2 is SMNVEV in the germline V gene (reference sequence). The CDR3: CASSFTGDHGNQPQHF. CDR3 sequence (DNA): TGTGCCAGCAGTTTTACAGGGGACCATGGCAATCAGCCCCAGCATTTT.

The CDR3 coding sequence is TGCGCCAGCAGCCCCGGACGACTAGCGGGTAAAGAGACCCAGTACTTC. Encoded protein: CASSPGRLAGKETQYF. This chain uses TRBV5-1 with TRBJ2-5, with 10 positions matching TRBD2. Germline V gene sequence: CDR1 SGHRS, CDR2 YFSETQ. This CDR3 has 16 amino acids. V dropped 4 bases and J dropped 3; count of bases not matched to a gene: 9.

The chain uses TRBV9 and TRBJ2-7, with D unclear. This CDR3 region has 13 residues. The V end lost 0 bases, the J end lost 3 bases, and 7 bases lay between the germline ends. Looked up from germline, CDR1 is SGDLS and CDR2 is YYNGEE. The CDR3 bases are TGTGCCAGCAGCGTAGATTCAGGCTACGAGCAGTACTTC. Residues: CASSVDSGYEQYF.

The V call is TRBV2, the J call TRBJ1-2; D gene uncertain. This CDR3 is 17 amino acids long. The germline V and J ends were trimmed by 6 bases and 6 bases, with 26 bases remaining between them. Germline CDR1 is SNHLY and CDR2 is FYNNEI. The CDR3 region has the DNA TGTGCCAGCAGCAAGGAACTGATAGGGCTTGGGCCCGATGGCTACACCTTC. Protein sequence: CASSKELIGLGPDGYTF. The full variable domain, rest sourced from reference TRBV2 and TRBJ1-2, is EPEVTQTPSHQVTQMGQEVILRCVPISNHLYFYWYRQILGQKVEFLVSFYNNEISEKSEIFDDQFSVERPDGSNFTLKIRSTKLEDSAMYFCASSKELIGLGPDGYTFGSGTRLTVV.

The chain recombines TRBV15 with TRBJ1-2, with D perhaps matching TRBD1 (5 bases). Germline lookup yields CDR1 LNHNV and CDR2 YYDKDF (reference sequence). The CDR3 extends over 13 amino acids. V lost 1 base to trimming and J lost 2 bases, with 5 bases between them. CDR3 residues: CATSRGDNYGYTF. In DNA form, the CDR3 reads TGTGCCACCAGCAGAGGGGACAACTATGGCTACACCTTC.

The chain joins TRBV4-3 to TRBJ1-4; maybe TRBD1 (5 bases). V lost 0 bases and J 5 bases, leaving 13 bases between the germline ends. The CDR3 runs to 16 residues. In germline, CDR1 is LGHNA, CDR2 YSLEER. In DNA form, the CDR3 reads TGCGCCAGCAGCCAAGATTTAGGACACACCAATGAAAAACTGTTTTTT. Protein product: CASSQDLGHTNEKLFF.

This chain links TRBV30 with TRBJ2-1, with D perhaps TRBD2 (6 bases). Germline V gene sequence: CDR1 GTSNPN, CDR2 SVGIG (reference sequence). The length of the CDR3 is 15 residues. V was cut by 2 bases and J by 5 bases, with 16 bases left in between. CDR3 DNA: TGTGCCTGGAGTCGGGGACTCAGAGCGAACAATGAGCAGTTCTTC. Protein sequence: CAWSRGLRANNEQFF.

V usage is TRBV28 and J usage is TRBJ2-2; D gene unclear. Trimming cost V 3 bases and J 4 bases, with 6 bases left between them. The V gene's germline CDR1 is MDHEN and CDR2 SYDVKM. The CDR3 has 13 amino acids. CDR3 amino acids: CASSFLSTGELFF. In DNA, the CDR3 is TGTGCCAGCAGTTTTCTGAGCACCGGGGAGCTGTTTTTT.

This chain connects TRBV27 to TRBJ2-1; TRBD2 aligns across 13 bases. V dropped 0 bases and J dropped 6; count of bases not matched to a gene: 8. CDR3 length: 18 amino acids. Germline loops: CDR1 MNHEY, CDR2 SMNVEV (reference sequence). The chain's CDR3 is CASSLSGLAGPPSNEQFF. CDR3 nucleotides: TGTGCCAGCAGTTTATCGGGACTAGCGGGACCCCCCAGCAATGAGCAGTTCTTC.

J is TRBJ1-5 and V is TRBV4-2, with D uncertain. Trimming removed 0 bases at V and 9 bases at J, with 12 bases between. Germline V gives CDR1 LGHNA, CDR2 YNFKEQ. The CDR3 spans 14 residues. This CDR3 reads CASSQDRRSWPQHF. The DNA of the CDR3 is TGTGCCAGCAGCCAAGACCGCAGGTCATGGCCCCAGCATTTT.

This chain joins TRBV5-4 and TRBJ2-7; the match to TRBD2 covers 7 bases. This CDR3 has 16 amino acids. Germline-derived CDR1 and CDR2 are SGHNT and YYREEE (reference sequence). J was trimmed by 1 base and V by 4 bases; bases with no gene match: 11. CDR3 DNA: TGTGCCAGCAGCCTGCCGGCGGGGGAGGGTTCCTACGAGCAGTACTTC. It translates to CASSLPAGEGSYEQYF. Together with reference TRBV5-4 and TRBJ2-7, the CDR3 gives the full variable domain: ETGVTQSPTHLIKTRGQQVTLRCSSQSGHNTVSWYQQALGQGPQFIFQYYREEENGRGNFPPRFSGLQFPNYSSELNVNALELDDSALYLCASSLPAGEGSYEQYFGPGTRLTVT.

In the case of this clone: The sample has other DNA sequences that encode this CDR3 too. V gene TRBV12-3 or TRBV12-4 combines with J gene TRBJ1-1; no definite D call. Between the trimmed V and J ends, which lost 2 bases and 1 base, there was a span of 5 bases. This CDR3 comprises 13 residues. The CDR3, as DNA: TGTGCCAGCAGTTTAACCGCGAACACTGAAGCTTTCTTT. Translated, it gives CASSLTANTEAFF.

The CDR3 DNA reads as TGTGCCAGCAGTCCCCGAGGAGGGGAGTACGAGCAGTACTTC. This sequence encodes CASSPRGGEYEQYF. V gene TRBV6-5 combines with J gene TRBJ2-7, with D possibly being TRBD2 (6 bases). Germline loops: CDR1 MNHEY, CDR2 SVGAGI. Trimming cost V 5 bases and J 4 bases, with 15 bases left between them. The CDR3 runs to 14 residues.

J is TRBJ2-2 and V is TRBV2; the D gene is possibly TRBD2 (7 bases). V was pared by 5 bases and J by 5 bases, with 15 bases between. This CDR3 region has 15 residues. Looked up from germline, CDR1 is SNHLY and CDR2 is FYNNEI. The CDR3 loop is CASSIRRGATGELFF. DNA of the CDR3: TGTGCCAGCAGTATAAGACGGGGGGCGACCGGGGAGCTGTTTTTT.

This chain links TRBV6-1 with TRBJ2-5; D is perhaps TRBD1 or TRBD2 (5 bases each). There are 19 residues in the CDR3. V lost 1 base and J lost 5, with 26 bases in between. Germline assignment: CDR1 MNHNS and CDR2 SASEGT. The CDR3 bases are TGTGCCAGCAGTGAAGATGGGGCGGGCGGCTTCCTAAGAGGGGAGACCCAGTACTTC. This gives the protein CASSEDGAGGFLRGETQYF.

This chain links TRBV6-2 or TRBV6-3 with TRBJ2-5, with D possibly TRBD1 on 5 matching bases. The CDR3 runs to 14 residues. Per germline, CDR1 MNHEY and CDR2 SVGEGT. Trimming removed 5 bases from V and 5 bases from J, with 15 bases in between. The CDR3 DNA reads TGTGCCAGCAGTACCCCGACAGAGAGTGAGACCCAGTACTTC. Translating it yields CASSTPTESETQYF.

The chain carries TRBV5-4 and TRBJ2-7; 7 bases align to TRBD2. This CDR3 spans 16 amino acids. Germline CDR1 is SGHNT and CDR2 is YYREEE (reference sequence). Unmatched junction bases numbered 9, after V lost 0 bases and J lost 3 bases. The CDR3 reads CASSLGGGYANYEQYF. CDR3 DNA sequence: TGTGCCAGCAGCTTGGGGGGGGGTTACGCCAACTACGAGCAGTACTTC. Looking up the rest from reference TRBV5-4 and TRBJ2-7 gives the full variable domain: ETGVTQSPTHLIKTRGQQVTLRCSSQSGHNTVSWYQQALGQGPQFIFQYYREEENGRGNFPPRFSGLQFPNYSSELNVNALELDDSALYLCASSLGGGYANYEQYFGPGTRLTVT.

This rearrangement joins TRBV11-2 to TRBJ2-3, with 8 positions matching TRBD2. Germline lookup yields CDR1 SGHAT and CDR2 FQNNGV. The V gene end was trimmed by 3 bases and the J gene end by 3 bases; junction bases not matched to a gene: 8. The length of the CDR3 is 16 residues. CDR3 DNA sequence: TGTGCCAGCAGCTTCCGGGCGGGAGGAGGGACAGATACGCAGTATTTT. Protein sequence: CASSFRAGGGTDTQYF.

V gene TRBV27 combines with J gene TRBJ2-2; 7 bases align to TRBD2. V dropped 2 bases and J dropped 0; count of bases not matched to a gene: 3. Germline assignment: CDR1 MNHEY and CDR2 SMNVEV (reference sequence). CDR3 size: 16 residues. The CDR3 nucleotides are TGTGCCAGCAGTTTAGGGGGGGTCTCGAACACCGGGGAGCTGTTTTTT. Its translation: CASSLGGVSNTGELFF.

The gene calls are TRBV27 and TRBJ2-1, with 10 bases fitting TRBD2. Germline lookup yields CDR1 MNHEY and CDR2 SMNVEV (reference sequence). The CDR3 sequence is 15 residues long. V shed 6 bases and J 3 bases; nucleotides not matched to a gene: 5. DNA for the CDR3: TGTGCCAGCAGCCTTTCTAGCGGGGGCTACAATGAGCAGTTCTTC. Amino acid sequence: CASSLSSGGYNEQFF.

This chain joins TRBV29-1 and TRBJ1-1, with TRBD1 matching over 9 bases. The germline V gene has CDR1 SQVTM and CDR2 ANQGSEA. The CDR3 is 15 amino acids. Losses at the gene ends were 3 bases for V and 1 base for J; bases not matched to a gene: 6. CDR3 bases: TGCAGCGTTGAGAGGACAGGGGTATGGAACACTGAAGCTTTCTTT. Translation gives CSVERTGVWNTEAFF.

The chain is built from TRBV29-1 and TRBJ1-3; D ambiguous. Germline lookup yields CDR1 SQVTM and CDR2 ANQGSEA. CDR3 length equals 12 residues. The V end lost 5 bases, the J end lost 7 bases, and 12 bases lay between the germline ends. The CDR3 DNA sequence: TGCAGCGTTACGCAGGACGTCAACACCATATATTTT. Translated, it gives CSVTQDVNTIYF.

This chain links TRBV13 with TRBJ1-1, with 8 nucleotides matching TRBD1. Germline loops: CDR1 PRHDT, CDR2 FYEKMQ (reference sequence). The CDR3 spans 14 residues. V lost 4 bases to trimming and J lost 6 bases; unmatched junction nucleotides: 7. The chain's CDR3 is CASSSTGVWAEAFF. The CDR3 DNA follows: TGTGCCAGCAGCTCGACAGGGGTTTGGGCTGAAGCTTTCTTT.

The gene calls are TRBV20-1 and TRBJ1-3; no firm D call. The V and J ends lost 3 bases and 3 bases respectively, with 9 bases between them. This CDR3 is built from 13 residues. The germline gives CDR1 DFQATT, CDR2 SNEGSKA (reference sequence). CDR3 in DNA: TGCAGTGCTAGTGGGAGAGATGGAAACACCATATATTTT. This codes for CSASGRDGNTIYF.

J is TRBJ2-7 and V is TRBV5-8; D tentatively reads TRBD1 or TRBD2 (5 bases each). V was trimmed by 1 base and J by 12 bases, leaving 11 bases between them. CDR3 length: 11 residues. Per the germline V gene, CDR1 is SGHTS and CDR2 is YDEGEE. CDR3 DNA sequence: TGTGCCAGCAGCTTGCAAGGGACCCCGTACTTC. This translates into CASSLQGTPYF.

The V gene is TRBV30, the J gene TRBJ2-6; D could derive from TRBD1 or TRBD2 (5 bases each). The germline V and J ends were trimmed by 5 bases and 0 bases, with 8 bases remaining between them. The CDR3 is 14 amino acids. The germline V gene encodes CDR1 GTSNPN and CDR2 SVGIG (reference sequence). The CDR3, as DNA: TGTGCCTGGCAGGGAGACTCTGGGGCCAACGTCCTGACTTTC. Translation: CAWQGDSGANVLTF.

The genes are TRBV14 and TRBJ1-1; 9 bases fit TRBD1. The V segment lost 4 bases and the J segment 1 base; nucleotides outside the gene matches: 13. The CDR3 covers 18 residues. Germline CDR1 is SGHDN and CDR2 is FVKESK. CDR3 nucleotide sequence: TGTGCCAGCAGCCCCTCAATCCGAGACAGGGGGGAGAACACTGAAGCTTTCTTT. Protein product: CASSPSIRDRGENTEAFF.

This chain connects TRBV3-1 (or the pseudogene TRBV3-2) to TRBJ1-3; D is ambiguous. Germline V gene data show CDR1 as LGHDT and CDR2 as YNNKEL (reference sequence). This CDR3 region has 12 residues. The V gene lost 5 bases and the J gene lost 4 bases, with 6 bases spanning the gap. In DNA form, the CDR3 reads TGTGCCAGCAGCACGGACGGAAACACCATATATTTT. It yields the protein CASSTDGNTIYF.

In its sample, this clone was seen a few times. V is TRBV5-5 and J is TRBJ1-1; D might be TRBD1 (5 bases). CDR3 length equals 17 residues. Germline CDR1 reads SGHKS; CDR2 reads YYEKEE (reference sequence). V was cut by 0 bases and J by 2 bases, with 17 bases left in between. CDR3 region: CASSLGRSGGYNTEAFF. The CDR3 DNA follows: TGTGCCAGCAGCTTGGGGCGGTCCGGGGGATATAACACTGAAGCTTTCTTT.

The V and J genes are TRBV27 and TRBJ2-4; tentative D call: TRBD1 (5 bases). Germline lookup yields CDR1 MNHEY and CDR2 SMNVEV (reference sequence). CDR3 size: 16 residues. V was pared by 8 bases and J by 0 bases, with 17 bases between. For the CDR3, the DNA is TGTGCCAGCGTCCTTATAGGGGCCCTAGCCAAAAACATTCAGTACTTC. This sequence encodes CASVLIGALAKNIQYF.